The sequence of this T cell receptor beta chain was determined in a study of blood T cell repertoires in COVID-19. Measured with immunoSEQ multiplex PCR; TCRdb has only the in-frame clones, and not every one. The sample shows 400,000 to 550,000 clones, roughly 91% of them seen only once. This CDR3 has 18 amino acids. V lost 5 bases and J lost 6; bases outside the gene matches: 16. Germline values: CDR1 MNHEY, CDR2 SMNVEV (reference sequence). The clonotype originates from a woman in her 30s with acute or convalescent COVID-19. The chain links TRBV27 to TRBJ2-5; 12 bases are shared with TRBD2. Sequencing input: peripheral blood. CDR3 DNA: TGTGCCAGCAGTCCATTACTAGCGGGGGGCCGAGGCTTAAAGACCCAGTACTTC. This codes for CASSPLLAGGRGLKTQYF.